This T cell receptor (beta chain) was obtained from a study of cytomegalovirus exposure and HLA in healthy donors. General observations from the study: Later analysis associated a missense DCLRE1C variant with TCR beta V- and J-gene trimming. Presence/absence analyses rested on an assumption that sequencing depth was roughly uniform across donors.

The study ran its PCR with 60 Vbeta and 13 Jbeta primers. Produced via immunoSEQ multiplex PCR; TCRdb's table is partial and in-frame only. This table holds 55,000 to 80,000 clones. Everyone who donated was a healthy bone marrow donor. Regarding this clone: What it recognizes is unknown.

Sequences were obtained from PBMCs. This clonotype originated in a middle-aged man in good health and CMV-seronegative.

The CDR3 bases are TGTGCCAGCAGTGAGGACAGGGCTATTTACCACGAGCAGTACTTC. Its protein product is CASSEDRAIYHEQYF. The chain couples TRBV25-1 to TRBJ2-7; the match to TRBD1 covers 8 bases. Germline V lookup: CDR1 MGHDK, CDR2 SYGVNS. The CDR3 has 15 amino acids. V shed 3 bases and J 5 bases; nucleotides not matched to a gene: 9.